This T cell receptor (beta chain) originates from a study of blood T cell repertoires in COVID-19. About the study: COVID-19 samples, acute and convalescent, were from the United States, Italy and Spain. PBMCs, B-cell-depleted T cells, or T cells provided the cDNA or gDNA that made up the material.

As originally analysed: Amplification of reference gene primers provided the estimated nucleated cell counts. Sequenced by immunoSEQ multiplex PCR; TCRdb stores in-frame clones only, minus some. V and J calls and clone size follow that table, whereas D and trimming were derived from the DNA. The sample contains about 130,000 clones, about 80% of which appear only once. The CDR3 is made up of 16 amino acids. The germline gives CDR1 LNHDA, CDR2 SQIVND (reference sequence). Trimming took off 1 base at V and 0 bases at J, with 10 bases between the two ends. The source of this sequence is a man aged 40-55 years with active or convalescent COVID-19. The J gene is TRBJ1-5, the V gene TRBV19, with a weak D call TRBD1 (6 bases). The sequencing input was peripheral blood. The CDR3 is CASSIVGGVSNQPQHF. DNA for the CDR3: TGTGCCAGTAGTATAGTAGGGGGGGTTAGCAATCAGCCCCAGCATTTT.